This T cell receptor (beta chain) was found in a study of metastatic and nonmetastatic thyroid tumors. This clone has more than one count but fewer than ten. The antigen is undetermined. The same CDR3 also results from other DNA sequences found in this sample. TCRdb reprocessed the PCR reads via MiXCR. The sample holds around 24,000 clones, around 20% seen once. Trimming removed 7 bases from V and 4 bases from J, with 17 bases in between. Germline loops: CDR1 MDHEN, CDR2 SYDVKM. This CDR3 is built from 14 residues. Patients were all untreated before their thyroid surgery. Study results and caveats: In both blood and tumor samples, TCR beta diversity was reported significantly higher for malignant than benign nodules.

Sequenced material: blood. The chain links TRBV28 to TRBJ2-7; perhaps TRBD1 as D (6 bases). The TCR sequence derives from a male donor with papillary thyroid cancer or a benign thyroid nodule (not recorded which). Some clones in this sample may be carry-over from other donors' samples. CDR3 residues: CASTPPGQGYEQYF. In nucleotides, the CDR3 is TGTGCCAGCACCCCTCCGGGCCAGGGGTACGAGCAGTACTTC.